Below are 8 T cell receptor beta chains sequenced from a single sample in a study of CD8+ T cells in alopecia areata. The sequencing template was cDNA reverse transcribed from extracted RNA. Assay: immunoSEQ multiplex PCR; the TCRdb copy retains only in-frame clones and omits some. The sample has around 250,000 clones; approximately 61% are singletons. The source was CD4+ T cells sorted from blood, collected at week 0. The receptors stem from a human donor with alopecia areata.

This clone was recorded a few times. This chain joins TRBV7-9 and TRBJ2-3, with a tentative D call TRBD2 (5 bases). The CDR3 is 15 residues long. From germline, CDR1 is SEHNR and CDR2 FQNEAQ (reference sequence). V was shortened by 5 bases and J by 3 bases, with 15 bases between the two germline ends. In nucleotides, the CDR3 is TGTGCCAGCAGCCGGGGATCACCCGGGACAGATACGCAGTATTTT. Translating it yields CASSRGSPGTDTQYF. Looking up the rest from reference TRBV7-9 and TRBJ2-3 gives the full variable domain: DTGVSQNPRHKITKRGQNVTFRCDPISEHNRLYWYRQTLGQGPEFLTYFQNEAQLEKSRLLSDRFSAERPKGSFSTLEIQRTEQGDSAMYLCASSRGSPGTDTQYFGPGTRLTVL.

This chain joins TRBV7-9 and TRBJ1-5; D call uncertain. Germline CDR1 SEHNR, CDR2 FQNEAQ (reference sequence). The CDR3 loop spans 14 amino acids. V was pared by 1 base and J by 8 bases, with 12 bases between. The CDR3 DNA reads TGTGCCAGCAGCTTAGACAGCGGCCTTGAGCCCCAGCATTTT. Translated: CASSLDSGLEPQHF.

The chain is built from TRBV7-9 and TRBJ1-3; D gene ambiguous. Trimming removed 5 bases at V and 8 bases at J, with 16 bases between. CDR3 length equals 14 residues. In germline, CDR1 is SEHNR, CDR2 FQNEAQ (reference sequence). The CDR3 sequence: CASSPAQQLHTIYF. In nucleotides, the CDR3 is TGTGCCAGCAGCCCAGCGCAGCAGTTACACACCATATATTTT.

The chain has TRBV19 and TRBJ2-3; 13 nucleotides align to TRBD2. The CDR3 covers 14 residues. V trimming: 4 bases; J trimming: 8 bases; junction bases outside the gene matches: 3. Germline V gene sequence: CDR1 LNHDA, CDR2 SQIVND (reference sequence). The chain's CDR3 is CASSRTSGGVTQYF. The CDR3, as DNA: TGTGCCAGTAGTAGGACTAGCGGGGGAGTTACGCAGTATTTT.

The CDR3 spells CASSLPTGIYEQYF. CDR3 coding DNA: TGTGCCAGCAGTTTACCGACAGGGATCTACGAGCAGTACTTC. V is TRBV28 and J is TRBJ2-7; TRBD1 aligns across 7 bases. CDR1 and CDR2 (germline): MDHEN, SYDVKM. The CDR3 loop spans 14 amino acids. Unmatched junction bases numbered 4, after V lost 2 bases and J lost 3 bases. The full variable domain, rest sourced from reference TRBV28 and TRBJ2-7, is DVKVTQSSRYLVKRTGEKVFLECVQDMDHENMFWYRQDPGLGLRLIYFSYDVKMKEKGDIPEGYSVSREKKERFSLILESASTNQTSMYLCASSLPTGIYEQYFGPGTRLTVT.

The chain joins TRBV29-1 to TRBJ1-1, with 10 nucleotides matching TRBD1. The CDR3 spans 14 residues. CDR1 and CDR2 from the germline V gene are SQVTM and ANQGSEA. J gave up 0 bases and V 7 bases, and 5 bases lay outside the gene matches. CDR3 protein: CSGGQGIMNTEAFF. As DNA, the CDR3 is TGCAGCGGGGGACAGGGGATTATGAACACTGAAGCTTTCTTT.

This chain joins TRBV29-1 and TRBJ1-1; TRBD1 is a possible D gene (5 bases). The CDR3 extends over 13 amino acids. From germline, CDR1 is SQVTM and CDR2 ANQGSEA. The V end was cut by 5 bases, the J end by 4 bases, with 14 bases between. In DNA form, the CDR3 reads TGCAGCGTTTCTGAGAGGGGTGGCACTGAAGCTTTCTTT. This sequence encodes CSVSERGGTEAFF. Variable domain in full (rest from reference TRBV29-1 and TRBJ1-1): SAVISQKPSRDICQRGTSLTIQCQVDSQVTMMFWYRQQPGQSLTLIATANQGSEATYESGFVIDKFPISRPNLTFSTLTVSNMSPEDSSIYLCSVSERGGTEAFFGQGTRLTVV.

The chain employs TRBV5-1 and TRBJ1-2, with TRBD1 matching over 7 bases. Trimming cost V 5 bases and J 3 bases; bases outside gene matches: 10. The CDR3 has 15 residues. The V gene's germline CDR1 is SGHRS and CDR2 YFSETQ. CDR3 sequence: CASRSTGDLDYGYTF. The CDR3 DNA reads as TGCGCCAGCAGGTCAACAGGGGACCTGGACTATGGCTACACCTTC.